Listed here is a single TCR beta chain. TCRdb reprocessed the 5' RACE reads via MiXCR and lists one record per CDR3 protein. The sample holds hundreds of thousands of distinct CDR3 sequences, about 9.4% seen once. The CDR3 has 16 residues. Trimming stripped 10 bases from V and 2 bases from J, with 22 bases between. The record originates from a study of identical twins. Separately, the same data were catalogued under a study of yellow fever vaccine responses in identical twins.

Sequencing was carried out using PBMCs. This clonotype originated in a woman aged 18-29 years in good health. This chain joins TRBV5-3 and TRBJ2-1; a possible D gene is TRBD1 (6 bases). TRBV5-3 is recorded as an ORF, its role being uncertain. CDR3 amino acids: CAGGQGLDSTYNEQFF. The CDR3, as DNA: TGTGCCGGGGGCCAGGGGCTCGACTCGACCTACAATGAGCAGTTCTTC.